This TCR beta chain was captured by sequencing in a study of brain T cells in children with intractable seizures. Whole-study findings and limits: HCMV serostatus was not known, and viral specificity came from CDR3 similarity only.

Comments on this clone: Its antigen is not known.

The data were produced by immunoSEQ multiplex PCR, yet TCRdb's version contains in-frame clones alone and is incomplete. The sample consists of a few hundred thousand clones, 85% to 95% of them appearing once. Germline V lookup: CDR1 MNHNY, CDR2 SVGAGI (reference sequence). V dropped 0 bases and J dropped 5 bases, with 10 bases sitting between them. There are 14 residues in the CDR3. As to time point: blood from clinic visit 5 months post-surgery; TSC patient then seizure free. Surgery cases with the highest brain T cell transcript signatures were chosen for sequencing. The chain combines TRBV6-6 with TRBJ1-2; D is perhaps TRBD1 (6 bases). This clonotype was obtained from a boy under two years old with tuberous sclerosis and intractable seizures. The specimen was peripheral blood, collected more than 4 months after surgery. DNA of the CDR3: TGTGCCAGCAGTTACTCGGATACAGGGTATGGCTACACCTTC. Its protein is CASSYSDTGYGYTF.